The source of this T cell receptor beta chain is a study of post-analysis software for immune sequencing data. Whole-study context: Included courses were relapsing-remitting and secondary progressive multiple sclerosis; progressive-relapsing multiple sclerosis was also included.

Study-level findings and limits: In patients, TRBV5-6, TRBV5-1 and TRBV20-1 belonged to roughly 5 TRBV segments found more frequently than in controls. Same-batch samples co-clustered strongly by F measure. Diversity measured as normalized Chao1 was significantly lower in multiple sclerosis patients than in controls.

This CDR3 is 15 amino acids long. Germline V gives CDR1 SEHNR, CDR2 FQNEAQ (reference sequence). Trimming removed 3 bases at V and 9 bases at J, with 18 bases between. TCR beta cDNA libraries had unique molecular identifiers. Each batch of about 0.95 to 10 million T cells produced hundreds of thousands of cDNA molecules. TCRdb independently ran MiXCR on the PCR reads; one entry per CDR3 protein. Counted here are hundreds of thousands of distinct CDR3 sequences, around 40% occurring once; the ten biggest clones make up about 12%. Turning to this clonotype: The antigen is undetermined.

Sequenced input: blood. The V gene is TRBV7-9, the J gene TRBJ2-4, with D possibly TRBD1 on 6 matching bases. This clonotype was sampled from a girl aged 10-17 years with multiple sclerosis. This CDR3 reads CASSLDVRLGGIQYF. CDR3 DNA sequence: TGTGCCAGCAGCTTGGACGTACGCCTAGGGGGCATTCAGTACTTC. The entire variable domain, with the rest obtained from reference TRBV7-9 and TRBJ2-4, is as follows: DTGVSQNPRHKITKRGQNVTFRCDPISEHNRLYWYRQTLGQGPEFLTYFQNEAQLEKSRLLSDRFSAERPKGSFSTLEIQRTEQGDSAMYLCASSLDVRLGGIQYFGAGTRLSVL.